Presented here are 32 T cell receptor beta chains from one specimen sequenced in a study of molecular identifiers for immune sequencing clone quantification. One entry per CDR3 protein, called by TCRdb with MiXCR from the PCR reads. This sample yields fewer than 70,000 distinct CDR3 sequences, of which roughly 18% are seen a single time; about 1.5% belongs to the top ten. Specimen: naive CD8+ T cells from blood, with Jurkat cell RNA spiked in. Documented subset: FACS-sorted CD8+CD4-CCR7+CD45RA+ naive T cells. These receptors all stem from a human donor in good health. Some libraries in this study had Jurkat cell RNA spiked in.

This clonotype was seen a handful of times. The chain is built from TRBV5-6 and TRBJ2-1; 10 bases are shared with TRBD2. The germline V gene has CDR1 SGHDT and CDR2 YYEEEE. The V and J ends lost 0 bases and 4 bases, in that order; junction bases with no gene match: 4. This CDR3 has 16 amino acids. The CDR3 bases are TGTGCCAGCAGCTTGGGCAGCGGGAGGGTGTACAATGAGCAGTTCTTC. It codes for CASSLGSGRVYNEQFF.

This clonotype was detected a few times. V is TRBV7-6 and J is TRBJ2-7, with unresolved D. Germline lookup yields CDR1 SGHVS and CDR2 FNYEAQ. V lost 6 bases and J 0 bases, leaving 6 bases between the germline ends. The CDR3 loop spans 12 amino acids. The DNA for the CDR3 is TGTGCCAGCAGTTACTACTCCTACGAGCAGTACTTC. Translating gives CASSYYSYEQYF.

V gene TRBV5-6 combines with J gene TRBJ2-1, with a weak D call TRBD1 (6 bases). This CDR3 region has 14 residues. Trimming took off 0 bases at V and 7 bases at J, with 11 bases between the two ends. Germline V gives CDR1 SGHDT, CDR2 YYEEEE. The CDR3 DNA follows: TGTGCCAGCAGCTTGGGGGGGCTTGGGAATGAGCAGTTCTTC. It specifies CASSLGGLGNEQFF.

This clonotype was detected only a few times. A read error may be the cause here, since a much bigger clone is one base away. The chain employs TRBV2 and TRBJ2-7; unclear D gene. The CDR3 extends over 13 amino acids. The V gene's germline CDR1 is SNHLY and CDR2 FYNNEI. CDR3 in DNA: TGTGCCAGCGGTGAAGGTTTGCCCTACGAGCAGTACTTC. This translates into CASGEGLPYEQYF.

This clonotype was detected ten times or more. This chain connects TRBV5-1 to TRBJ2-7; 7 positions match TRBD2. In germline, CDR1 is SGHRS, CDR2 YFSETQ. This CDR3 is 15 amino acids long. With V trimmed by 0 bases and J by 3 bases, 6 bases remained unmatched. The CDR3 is CASSLAGGTYYEQYF. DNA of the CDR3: TGCGCCAGCAGCTTGGCCGGGGGGACGTACTACGAGCAGTACTTC.

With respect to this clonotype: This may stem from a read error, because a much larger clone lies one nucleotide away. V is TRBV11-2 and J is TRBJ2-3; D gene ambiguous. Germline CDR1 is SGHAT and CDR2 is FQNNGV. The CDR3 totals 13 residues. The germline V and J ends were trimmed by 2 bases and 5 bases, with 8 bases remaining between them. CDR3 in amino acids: CASSLRAKDTQYF. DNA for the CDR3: TGTGCCAGCAGCTTAAGGGCCAAAGATACGCAGTATTTT.

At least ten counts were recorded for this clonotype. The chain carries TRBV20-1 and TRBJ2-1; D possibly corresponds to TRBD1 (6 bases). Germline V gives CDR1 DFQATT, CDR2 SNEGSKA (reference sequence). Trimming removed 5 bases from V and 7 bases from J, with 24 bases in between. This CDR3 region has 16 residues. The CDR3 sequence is CSACDLRAKGENEQFF. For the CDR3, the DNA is TGCAGTGCTTGTGACCTCCGGGCAAAGGGGGAGAATGAGCAGTTCTTC.

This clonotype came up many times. CDR3 protein: CSVTPVRDGYNEQFF. For the CDR3, the DNA is TGCAGCGTTACCCCTGTGCGGGATGGCTACAATGAGCAGTTCTTC. This chain uses TRBV29-1 with TRBJ2-1, with a possible D match to TRBD2 (6 bases). The CDR3 runs 15 residues. Germline-derived CDR1 and CDR2 are SQVTM and ANQGSEA. The V end lost 5 bases, the J end lost 3 bases, and 17 bases lay between the germline ends.

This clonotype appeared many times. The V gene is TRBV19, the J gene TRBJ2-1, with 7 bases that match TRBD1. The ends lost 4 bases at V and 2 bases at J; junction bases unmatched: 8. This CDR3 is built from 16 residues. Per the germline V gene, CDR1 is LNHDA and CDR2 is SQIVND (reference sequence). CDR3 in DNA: TGTGCCAGTAGTACGACGACAGGGTCTCCCTACAATGAGCAGTTCTTC. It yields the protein CASSTTTGSPYNEQFF.

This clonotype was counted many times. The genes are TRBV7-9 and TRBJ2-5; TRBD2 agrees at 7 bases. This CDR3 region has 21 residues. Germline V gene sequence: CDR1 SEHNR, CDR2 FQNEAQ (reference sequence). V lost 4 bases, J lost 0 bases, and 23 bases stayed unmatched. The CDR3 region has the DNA TGTGCCAGCAGCTCACCCTCCCGTAAGACTAGCCTACCCAGCGACCAAGAGACCCAGTACTTC. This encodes CASSSPSRKTSLPSDQETQYF. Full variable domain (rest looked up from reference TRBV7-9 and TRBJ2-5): DTGVSQNPRHKITKRGQNVTFRCDPISEHNRLYWYRQTLGQGPEFLTYFQNEAQLEKSRLLSDRFSAERPKGSFSTLEIQRTEQGDSAMYLCASSSPSRKTSLPSDQETQYFGPGTRLLVL.

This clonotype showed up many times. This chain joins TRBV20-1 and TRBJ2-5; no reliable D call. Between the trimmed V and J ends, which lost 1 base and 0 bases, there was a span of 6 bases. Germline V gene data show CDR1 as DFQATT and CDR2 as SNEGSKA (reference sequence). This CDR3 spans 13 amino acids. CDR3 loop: CSARVAYQETQYF. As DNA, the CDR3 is TGCAGTGCTAGAGTCGCGTACCAAGAGACCCAGTACTTC.

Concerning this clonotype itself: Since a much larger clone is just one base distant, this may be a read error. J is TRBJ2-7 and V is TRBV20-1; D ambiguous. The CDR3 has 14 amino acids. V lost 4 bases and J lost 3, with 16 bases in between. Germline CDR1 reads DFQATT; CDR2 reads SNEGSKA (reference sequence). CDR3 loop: CSATDSGSFYEQYF. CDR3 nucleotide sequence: TGCAGTGCTACGGATTCTGGTTCTTTCTACGAGCAGTACTTC.

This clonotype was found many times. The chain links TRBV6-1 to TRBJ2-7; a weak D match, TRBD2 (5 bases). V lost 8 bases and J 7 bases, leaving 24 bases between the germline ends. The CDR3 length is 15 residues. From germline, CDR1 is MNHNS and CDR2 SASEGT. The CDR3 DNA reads TGTGCCAGCTACTCCCCTTCAAGCGGAGAGAGGGAGCAGTACTTC. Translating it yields CASYSPSSGEREQYF.

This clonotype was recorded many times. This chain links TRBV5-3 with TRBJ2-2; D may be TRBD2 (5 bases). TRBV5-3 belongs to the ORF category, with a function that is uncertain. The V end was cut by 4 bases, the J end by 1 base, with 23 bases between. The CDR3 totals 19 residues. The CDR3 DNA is TGTGCCAGAAGCCTCCAGGCCCTATTGAGCGGACGGAACACCGGGGAGCTGTTTTTT. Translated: CARSLQALLSGRNTGELFF.

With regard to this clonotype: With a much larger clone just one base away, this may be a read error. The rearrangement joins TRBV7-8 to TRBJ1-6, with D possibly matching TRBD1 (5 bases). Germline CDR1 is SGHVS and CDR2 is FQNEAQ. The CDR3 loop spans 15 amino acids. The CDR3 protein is CASGLDLGGNSPLHF. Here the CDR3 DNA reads TGTGCCAGCGGCTTAGACCTTGGGGGAAATTCACCCCTCCACTTT.

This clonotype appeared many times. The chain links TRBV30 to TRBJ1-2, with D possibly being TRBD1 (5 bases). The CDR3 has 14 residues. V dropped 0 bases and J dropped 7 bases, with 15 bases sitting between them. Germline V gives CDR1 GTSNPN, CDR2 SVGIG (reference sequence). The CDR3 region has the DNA TGTGCCTGGAGTGTACTTGAGGGGATCCCTGGCTACACCTTC. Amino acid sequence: CAWSVLEGIPGYTF.

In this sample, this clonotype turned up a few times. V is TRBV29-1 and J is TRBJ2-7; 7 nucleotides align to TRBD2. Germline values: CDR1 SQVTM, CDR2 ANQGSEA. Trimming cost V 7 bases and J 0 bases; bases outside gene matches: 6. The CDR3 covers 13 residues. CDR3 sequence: CSATSDSSYEQYF. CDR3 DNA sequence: TGCAGCGCAACTAGCGACAGCTCCTACGAGCAGTACTTC.

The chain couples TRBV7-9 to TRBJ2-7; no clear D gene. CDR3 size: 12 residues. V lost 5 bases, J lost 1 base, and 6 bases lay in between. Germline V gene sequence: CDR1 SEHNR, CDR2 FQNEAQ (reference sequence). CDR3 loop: CASSPASYEQYF. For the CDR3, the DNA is TGTGCCAGCAGCCCAGCGTCCTACGAGCAGTACTTC.

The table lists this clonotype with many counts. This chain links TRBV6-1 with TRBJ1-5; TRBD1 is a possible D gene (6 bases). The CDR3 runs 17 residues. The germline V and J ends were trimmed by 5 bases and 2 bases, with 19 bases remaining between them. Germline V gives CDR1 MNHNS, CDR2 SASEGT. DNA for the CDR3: TGTGCCAGCAGTTTAAAACTCCAGGGGTTAGGCAATCAGCCCCAGCATTTT. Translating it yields CASSLKLQGLGNQPQHF.

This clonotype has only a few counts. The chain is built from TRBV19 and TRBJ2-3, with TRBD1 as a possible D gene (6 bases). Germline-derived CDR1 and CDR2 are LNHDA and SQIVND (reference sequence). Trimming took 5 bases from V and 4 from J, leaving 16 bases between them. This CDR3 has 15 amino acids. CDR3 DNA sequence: TGTGCCAGTAGTTCAGGGGTAGTAAAGGCAGATACGCAGTATTTT. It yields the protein CASSSGVVKADTQYF.

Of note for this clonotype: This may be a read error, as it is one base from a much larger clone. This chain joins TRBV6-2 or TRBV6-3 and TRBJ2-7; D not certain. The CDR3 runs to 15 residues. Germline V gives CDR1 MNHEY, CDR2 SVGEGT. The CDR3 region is CACSYTSPKGYEQYF. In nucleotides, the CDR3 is TGTGCCTGCAGTTACACTTCGCCGAAGGGATACGAGCAGTACTTC.

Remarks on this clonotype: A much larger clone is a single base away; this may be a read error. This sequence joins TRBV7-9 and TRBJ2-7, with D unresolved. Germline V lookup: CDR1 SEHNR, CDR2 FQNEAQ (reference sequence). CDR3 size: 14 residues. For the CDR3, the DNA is TGTGCCAGCTCCGAAGACGACATCTCCTACGAGCAGCACTTC. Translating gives CASSEDDISYEQHF.

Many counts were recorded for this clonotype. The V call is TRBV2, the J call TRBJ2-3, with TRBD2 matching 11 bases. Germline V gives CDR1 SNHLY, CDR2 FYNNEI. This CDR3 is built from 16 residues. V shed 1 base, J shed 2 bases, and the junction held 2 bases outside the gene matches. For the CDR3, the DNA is TGTGCCAGCAGTGAAGTAGCGGGAGGGCCCACAGATACGCAGTATTTT. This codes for CASSEVAGGPTDTQYF.

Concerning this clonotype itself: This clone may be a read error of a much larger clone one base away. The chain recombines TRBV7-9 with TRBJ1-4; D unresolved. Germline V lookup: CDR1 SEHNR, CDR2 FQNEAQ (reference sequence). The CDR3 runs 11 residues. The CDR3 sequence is CVSSLGEKLFF. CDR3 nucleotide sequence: TGTGTCAGCAGCTTGGGTGAAAAACTGTTTTTT.

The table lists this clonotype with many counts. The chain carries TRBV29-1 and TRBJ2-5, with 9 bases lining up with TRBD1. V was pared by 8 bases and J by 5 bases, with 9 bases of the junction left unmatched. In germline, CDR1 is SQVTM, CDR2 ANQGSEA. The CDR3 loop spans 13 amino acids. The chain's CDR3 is CSFDRGMIETQYF. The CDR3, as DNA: TGCAGCTTCGACAGGGGGATGATCGAGACCCAGTACTTC.

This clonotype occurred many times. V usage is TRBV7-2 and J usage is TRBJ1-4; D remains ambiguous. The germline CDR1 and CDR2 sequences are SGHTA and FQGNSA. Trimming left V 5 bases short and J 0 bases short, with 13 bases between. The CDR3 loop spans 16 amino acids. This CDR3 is CASSLRYSPTNEKLFF. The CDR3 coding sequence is TGTGCCAGCAGCCTACGCTACAGCCCAACTAATGAAAAACTGTTTTTT.

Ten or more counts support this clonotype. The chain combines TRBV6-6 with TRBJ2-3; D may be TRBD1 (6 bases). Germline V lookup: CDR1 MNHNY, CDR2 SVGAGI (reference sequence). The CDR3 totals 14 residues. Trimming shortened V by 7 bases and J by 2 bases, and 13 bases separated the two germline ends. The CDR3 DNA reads TGTGCCAGCACCCCTGGACAGTACACAGATACGCAGTATTTT. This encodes CASTPGQYTDTQYF.

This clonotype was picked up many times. In nucleotides, the CDR3 is TGTGCCAGCAGTTACTCTACAGGCCCAATAATGTACGAGCAGTACTTC. Protein sequence: CASSYSTGPIMYEQYF. The rearrangement links TRBV6-5 to TRBJ2-7; possible D gene TRBD1, 5 bases. Germline CDR1 is MNHEY and CDR2 is SVGAGI. This CDR3 comprises 16 residues. V lost 0 bases to trimming and J lost 4 bases, with 16 bases between them.

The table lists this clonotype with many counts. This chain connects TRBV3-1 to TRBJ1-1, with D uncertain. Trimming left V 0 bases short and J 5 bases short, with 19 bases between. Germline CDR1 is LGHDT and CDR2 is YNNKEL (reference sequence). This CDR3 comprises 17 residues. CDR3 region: CASSQDEVGRVGTEAFF. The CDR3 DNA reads TGTGCCAGCAGCCAAGATGAAGTCGGGCGCGTGGGAACTGAAGCTTTCTTT.

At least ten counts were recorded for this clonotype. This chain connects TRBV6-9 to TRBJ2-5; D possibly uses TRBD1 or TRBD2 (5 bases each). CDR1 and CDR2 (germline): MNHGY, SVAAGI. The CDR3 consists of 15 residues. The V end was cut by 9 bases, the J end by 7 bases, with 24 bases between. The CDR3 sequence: CARWSVGGIAPTQYF. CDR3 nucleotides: TGTGCCAGATGGTCAGTTGGGGGAATCGCCCCGACCCAGTACTTC.

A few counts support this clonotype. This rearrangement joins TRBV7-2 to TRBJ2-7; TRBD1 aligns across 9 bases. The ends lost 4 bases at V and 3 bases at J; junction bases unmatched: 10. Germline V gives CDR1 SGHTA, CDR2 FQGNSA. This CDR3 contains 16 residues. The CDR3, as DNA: TGTGCCAGCAGCTCCCACCGGGACAGGGATTTCTACGAGCAGTACTTC. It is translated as CASSSHRDRDFYEQYF. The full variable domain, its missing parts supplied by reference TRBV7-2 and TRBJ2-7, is GAGVSQSPSNKVTEKGKDVELRCDPISGHTALYWYRQSLGQGLEFLIYFQGNSAPDKSGLPSDRFSAERTGGSVSTLTIQRTQQEDSAVYLCASSSHRDRDFYEQYFGPGTRLTVT.

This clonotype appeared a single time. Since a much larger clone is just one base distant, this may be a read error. In nucleotides, the CDR3 is TGTGCCAGCAGCTTAGGGGGGGCCGGGCCCAACGGATGGTGCTTC. It codes for CASSLGGAGPNGWCF. This chain links TRBV11-3 with TRBJ2-7; D may match TRBD1 or TRBD2 (6 bases each). Germline CDR1 reads SGHNT; CDR2 reads YENEEA. The CDR3 has 15 residues.